This T cell receptor beta chain originates from a study of T cell repertoires in cytomegalovirus infection. Looking at the study overall: Through public TCR beta signatures, both CMV infection and matching HLA type were indicated. Study-level results: People with CMV and the relevant HLA were identified by cumulative public TCR beta family frequency. HLA-C-restricted CMV-specific TCR beta clonotypes prevailed in the ex vivo response.

One entry per CDR3 protein results from TCRdb running MiXCR on the reads. The repertoire includes some 220,000 distinct CDR3 sequences, 6.5% of them detected once, and around 6.5% sits in the top ten. There are a few counts of this clonotype. The antigen is unknown. Sequenced material: PBMCs. The sequence was obtained from a human donor in good health (CMV status not recorded). Some clones in this sample may be carry-over from other donors' samples.

CDR3 residues: CASSTTGGNEKLFF. CDR3 DNA sequence: TGTGCCAGCAGCACGACAGGGGGTAATGAAAAACTGTTTTTT. The V gene is TRBV5-4, the J gene TRBJ1-4, with TRBD1 matching over 9 bases. Trimming at V came to 4 bases and at J to 4 bases, leaving 2 bases not matched to a gene. In germline, CDR1 is SGHNT, CDR2 YYREEE (reference sequence). This CDR3 is built from 14 residues.